This T cell receptor (beta chain) was obtained from a study of T cells after posttransplantation cyclophosphamide. Study results and limitations: TRB overlap between skin or GI tissue T cells and blood was limited.

Method: immunoSEQ multiplex PCR; TCRdb's copy keeps in-frame clones and lacks some. The sample was found to contain about 24,000 clones, and every one recurs. There are many counts of this clone. Its antigen is as yet unknown. The CDR3 totals 14 residues. Germline V gives CDR1 LNHDA, CDR2 SQIVND (reference sequence). V lost 10 bases to trimming and J lost 5 bases; unmatched junction nucleotides: 7. Peripheral blood was collected from the related graft donor on the marrow donation day. The chain has TRBV19 and TRBJ2-1, with 11 positions matching TRBD2. Sequenced: PBMCs. The sequence derives from a woman in her fifties or sixties in good health, CMV-negative, and a related stem cell transplant donor. CDR3 residues: CATRLAGLDNEQFF. DNA of the CDR3: TGTGCCACTAGACTAGCGGGATTAGACAATGAGCAGTTCTTC.